This entry lists 24 T cell receptor beta chains sequenced from one sample in a study of T cells in women clearing cervical HPV infection. Some clones are missing from TCRdb's copy, which holds only in-frame ones; the method was immunoSEQ multiplex PCR. Recorded for this sample: some 21,000 clones. Sequenced input: blood buffy coat. These receptors came from a woman aged 18-70 years with a cervical HPV16 infection that either progressed to CIN3+ or cleared (not recorded which).

Details on this clone: The read terminates 3 residues before the CDR3 end, so the remaining end is supplied by the germline J gene. The V and J genes are TRBV7-9 and TRBJ2-1; no clear D gene. This CDR3 has 13 residues. The V gene's germline CDR1 is SEHNR and CDR2 FQNEAQ (reference sequence). The ends were cut back, 1 base at V and 5 bases at J, with 6 bases in the middle. The CDR3 region is CASSLVSHNEQFF. The CDR3 DNA, read in part, is TGTGCCAGCAGCTTAGTTAGCCACAATGAG.

By frequency, this clone registers medium-sized (0.01 to 0.1%). The CDR3 extends 3 residues past the end of the read, so its final part is completed from the germline J gene. The V and J genes are TRBV20-1 and TRBJ2-6; no clear D. Germline V gene lookup returns CDR1 DFQATT and CDR2 SNEGSKA (reference sequence). Trimming took 1 base from V and 4 from J, leaving 11 bases between them. The CDR3 length is 15 residues. The CDR3 here is CSARVRDKGANVLTF. The sequenced CDR3 bases are TGCAGTGCTAGAGTGCGAGACAAGGGGGCCAACGTC.

To note about this clone: The read terminates 3 residues before the CDR3 end, so the remaining end is supplied by the germline J gene. The J gene is TRBJ1-5, the V gene TRBV10-3; TRBD1 is a possible D gene (6 bases). CDR1 and CDR2 (germline): ENHRY, SYGVKD. V was cut by 6 bases and J by 7 bases, with 16 bases left in between. The CDR3 totals 14 residues. The CDR3 is CAISKTGSGQPQHF. CDR3 DNA, as far as it was read: TGTGCCATCAGCAAGACAGGCTCTGGCCAGCCC.

As for this clone: The CDR3 extends 3 residues past the end of the read, so its final part is completed from the germline J gene. The J gene is TRBJ1-5, the V gene TRBV28; possibly TRBD1 for D (5 bases). Germline CDR1 is MDHEN and CDR2 is SYDVKM. Trimming pared 5 bases from V and 0 bases from J, leaving 14 bases between. The CDR3 runs 16 residues. CDR3 in amino acids: CASSPGGRDSNQPQHF. The CDR3 bases that were read are TGTGCCAGCAGTCCCGGTGGCAGGGATAGCAATCAGCCC.

In regard to this clone: The read is 3 residues too short to cover the CDR3 end, so that end is filled in from the germline J gene. The chain recombines TRBV11-3 with TRBJ2-2, with 9 bases lining up with TRBD1. Trimming removed 5 bases from V and 4 bases from J; junction bases left unmatched: 5. The CDR3 consists of 15 residues. CDR1 and CDR2 (germline): SGHNT, YENEEA. CDR3 residues: CASSKGTGPTGELFF. CDR3 DNA (partial): TGTGCCAGCAGCAAGGGGACAGGGCCCACCGGGGAG.

Details on this clone: The read ends 3 residues before the CDR3 terminus; that terminus is restored from the germline J gene. The chain recombines TRBV2 with TRBJ1-2, with unresolved D. Germline V CDR1 and CDR2: SNHLY, FYNNEI. The CDR3 runs to 11 residues. CDR3 DNA (partial): TGTGCCAGTAAACAGTTCTACGAC. As protein: CASKQFYD. The full CDR3 is CASKQFYDYTF.

Remarks on this clone: The CDR3 end is not reached by the read, which stops 3 residues before it; the germline J gene fills it in. The chain combines TRBV5-1 with TRBJ2-1; 8 nucleotides agree with TRBD2. After removal of 4 bases from V and 0 bases from J, the junction contained 3 bases not matched to a gene. Germline V gives CDR1 SGHRS, CDR2 YFSETQ. The length of the CDR3 is 15 residues. Incomplete CDR3 DNA: TGCGCCAGCAGCCCGGGGGGGGGCTCCTACAATGAG. Translating gives CASSPGGGSYNE. In full, the CDR3 reads CASSPGGGSYNEQFF.

A word on this clone: The read terminates 3 residues ahead of where the CDR3 ends, so the germline J gene completes it. The gene calls are TRBV18 and TRBJ2-3; D possibly corresponds to TRBD1 (5 bases). The CDR3 contains 14 residues. Per germline, CDR1 KGHSH and CDR2 LQKENI. The sequenced CDR3 bases are TGTGCCAGCTCATCGACAGAGAAGGATCAGCCG. Translating gives CASSSTEKDQP. The full-length CDR3 reads as CASSSTEKDQPQYF.

CDR3 sequence: CASRNFHETSTDTYTF. The CDR3 DNA, read in part, is TGTGCCAGCAGAAACTTTCACGAGACTAGCACAGATACC. V is TRBV6-2 or TRBV6-3 and J is TRBJ1-2; D is unclear. The read comes to an end 3 residues before the CDR3 does, leaving the germline J gene to fill in the end. Germline values: CDR1 MNHEY, CDR2 SVGEGT. This CDR3 spans 16 amino acids.

For this clone: The CDR3 is cut off 3 residues early in the read; its end comes from the germline J gene. The chain uses TRBV20-1 and TRBJ2-2; maybe TRBD2 (5 bases). With 6 bases removed from V and 4 bases from J, the gap between germline ends came to 12 bases. This CDR3 region has 13 residues. The germline gives CDR1 DFQATT, CDR2 SNEGSKA (reference sequence). Here the CDR3 reads CSAPGSLTGELFF. CDR3 DNA (partial): TGCAGTGCGCCGGGGTCCCTCACCGGGGAG.

Regarding this clone: The CDR3 goes on 3 residues after the read ends, and that part is filled in from the germline J gene. This sample includes further DNA sequences coding for the same CDR3. This chain connects TRBV14 to TRBJ2-7, with 8 bases matching TRBD1. Per germline, CDR1 SGHDN and CDR2 FVKESK. With V trimmed by 2 bases and J by 3 bases, 6 bases remained unmatched. This CDR3 region has 15 residues. The sequenced CDR3 bases are TGTGCCAGCAGCCAACACGCAGGACAGGGCTACGAG. The encoded protein is CASSQHAGQGYE. The full-length CDR3 reads as CASSQHAGQGYEQYF.

As to this clone: The read ends 3 residues shy of where the CDR3 ends; the end is completed using the germline J gene. This chain joins TRBV19 and TRBJ1-2; 8 bases match TRBD1. The CDR3 length is 15 residues. CDR1 and CDR2 (germline): LNHDA, SQIVND (reference sequence). The sequenced part of the CDR3 DNA is TGTGCCAGTAGTGGTTCAGGACAGGGATTTTCCGAC. Its translation: CASSGSGQGFSD. The whole CDR3 sequence reads CASSGSGQGFSDYTF.

Its frequency marks this clone as medium-sized (0.01 to 0.1%). The read halts 3 residues ahead of the CDR3 end, with the missing end drawn from the germline J gene. The chain has TRBV6-2 or TRBV6-3 and TRBJ2-4; D remains unclear. Trimming left V 6 bases short and J 9 bases short, with 9 bases between. Germline V gene data show CDR1 as MNHEY and CDR2 as SVGEGT. The CDR3 consists of 11 residues. CDR3 bases read: TGTGCCAGCAGCTACCTAGGCATT. Its protein product is CASSYLGI. The complete CDR3 protein is CASSYLGIQYF.

Comment on this clone: The CDR3 end falls 3 residues outside the read, so it is completed with the germline J gene. The chain couples TRBV7-8 to TRBJ1-2, with D perhaps TRBD1 (5 bases). The CDR3 has 16 residues. Looked up from germline, CDR1 is SGHVS and CDR2 is FQNEAQ. Here the CDR3 reads CASSTNRFNRAYDYTF. The covered CDR3 bases are TGTGCCAGCAGCACAAACAGGTTCAACCGGGCCTACGAC.

As to this clone: The read is 3 residues too short to cover the CDR3 end, so that end is filled in from the germline J gene. The rearrangement links TRBV5-1 to TRBJ2-7, with 11 bases identical to TRBD2. This CDR3 is 16 amino acids long. The junction had 10 bases not matched to a gene; V was cut back by 4 bases and J by 4 bases. Germline V gene lookup returns CDR1 SGHRS and CDR2 YFSETQ. This chain's CDR3 is CASSLNPGTSGYEQYF. The DNA read from the CDR3 is TGCGCCAGCAGCCTGAACCCCGGGACTAGCGGTTACGAG. Together with reference TRBV5-1 and TRBJ2-7, the CDR3 gives the full variable domain: KAGVTQTPRYLIKTRGQQVTLSCSPISGHRSVSWYQQTPGQGLQFLFEYFSETQRNKGNFPGRFSGRQFSNSRSEMNVSTLELGDSALYLCASSLNPGTSGYEQYFGPGTRLTVT.

Worth noting for this clone: The CDR3 goes on 3 residues after the read ends, and that part is filled in from the germline J gene. The chain links TRBV19 to TRBJ2-7, with TRBD1 as a possible D gene (5 bases). Per the germline V gene, CDR1 is LNHDA and CDR2 is SQIVND (reference sequence). The CDR3 covers 14 residues. The V gene lost 4 bases and the J gene lost 2 bases, with 12 bases spanning the gap. The CDR3 sequence: CASSTPTVPYEQYF. The covered CDR3 bases are TGTGCCAGTAGTACACCGACAGTGCCCTACGAG. Full variable domain (missing parts from reference TRBV19 and TRBJ2-7): DGGITQSPKYLFRKEGQNVTLSCEQNLNHDAMYWYRQDPGQGLRLIYYSQIVNDFQKGDIAEGYSVSREKKESFPLTVTSAQKNPTAFYLCASSTPTVPYEQYFGPGTRLTVT.

As regards this clone: The read ends 3 residues early relative to the CDR3; the germline J gene fills the gap. This chain uses TRBV5-4 with TRBJ2-5; D is ambiguous. The CDR3 totals 11 residues. The V end was cut by 1 base, the J end by 5 bases, with 3 bases between. CDR1 and CDR2 (germline): SGHNT, YYREEE (reference sequence). This chain's CDR3 is CASSLRETQYF. The sequenced part of the CDR3 DNA is TGTGCCAGCAGCTTGAGGGAGACC.

A note on this clone: With the read ending 3 residues before the CDR3 end, the germline J gene is used to fill in that end. J is TRBJ2-3 and V is TRBV20-1; D not resolved. This CDR3 has 15 residues. V was shortened by 0 bases and J by 2 bases, with 12 bases between the two germline ends. Germline V CDR1 and CDR2: DFQATT, SNEGSKA (reference sequence). The CDR3: CSARDSVVATDTQYF. The covered CDR3 bases are TGCAGTGCTAGAGATTCAGTGGTCGCCACAGATACG.

Concerning this clone itself: The read is 3 residues too short to cover the CDR3 end, so that end is filled in from the germline J gene. V usage is TRBV11-3 and J usage is TRBJ2-2; D is uncertain. V dropped 0 bases and J dropped 1 base, with 6 bases sitting between them. CDR1 and CDR2 (germline): SGHNT, YENEEA. The CDR3 has 15 residues. CDR3 bases read: TGTGCCAGCAGCTTAGATGGGCAGAACACCGGGGAG. The encoded protein is CASSLDGQNTGE. The CDR3 reads in full as CASSLDGQNTGELFF.

Points on this clone: The read gets to within 3 residues of the CDR3 end, and the germline J gene fills in the rest. The chain combines TRBV2 with TRBJ1-2; no firm D call. Trimming stripped 5 bases from V and 5 bases from J, with 18 bases between. Germline assignment: CDR1 SNHLY and CDR2 FYNNEI. This CDR3 contains 15 residues. Incomplete CDR3 DNA: TGTGCCAGCAGTAAGTCGTTCCGGGTTCCTTATGGC. This gives the protein CASSKSFRVPYG. The whole CDR3 protein reads CASSKSFRVPYGYTF.

As concerns this clone: The CDR3 goes on 3 residues after the read ends, and that part is filled in from the germline J gene. V is TRBV20-1 and J is TRBJ1-4, with D possibly TRBD1 on 5 matching bases. CDR1 is DFQATT, CDR2 SNEGSKA, per germline (reference sequence). This CDR3 is built from 14 residues. The CDR3 sequence: CSAREGSGDSPLFF. The DNA read from the CDR3 is TGCAGTGCTAGGGAGGGGAGTGGTGATTCACCA.

In regard to this clone: The CDR3 extends 3 residues past the end of the read, so its final part is completed from the germline J gene. V and J are TRBV4-2 and TRBJ1-6, with D tentatively TRBD1 (5 bases). V was shortened by 1 base and J by 11 bases, with 21 bases between the two germline ends. The germline V gene has CDR1 LGHNA and CDR2 YNFKEQ. This CDR3 is 17 amino acids long. The sequenced CDR3 bases are TGTGCCAGCAGCCAAGTCTCGGTGGGGCAGGGTCGGACACCC. Translation gives CASSQVSVGQGRTP. The whole CDR3 region reads CASSQVSVGQGRTPLHF.

Worth noting for this clone: The read falls 3 residues short of the CDR3 end, and the missing part is taken from the germline J gene. The rearrangement joins TRBV6-1 to TRBJ1-5; a possible D gene is TRBD1 (5 bases). This CDR3 has 13 residues. The V end was cut by 2 bases, the J end by 4 bases, with 6 bases between. Per the germline V gene, CDR1 is MNHNS and CDR2 is SASEGT. The DNA read from the CDR3 is TGTGCCAGCAGTGAAAGACAGAATCAGCCC. This codes for CASSERQNQP. The full CDR3 protein reads CASSERQNQPQHF.

For this clone: Read data end 3 residues before the CDR3 end; the end is taken from the germline J gene. J is TRBJ2-1 and V is TRBV5-1, with a weak D call TRBD2 (6 bases). The CDR3 runs 14 residues. Germline loops: CDR1 SGHRS, CDR2 YFSETQ. V was pared by 6 bases and J by 9 bases, with 19 bases between. CDR3 DNA, as far as it was read: TGCGCCAGCATGAGTGGGGACTCCGCGGCTGAG. Protein sequence: CASMSGDSAAE. Given in full, the CDR3 is CASMSGDSAAEQFF.